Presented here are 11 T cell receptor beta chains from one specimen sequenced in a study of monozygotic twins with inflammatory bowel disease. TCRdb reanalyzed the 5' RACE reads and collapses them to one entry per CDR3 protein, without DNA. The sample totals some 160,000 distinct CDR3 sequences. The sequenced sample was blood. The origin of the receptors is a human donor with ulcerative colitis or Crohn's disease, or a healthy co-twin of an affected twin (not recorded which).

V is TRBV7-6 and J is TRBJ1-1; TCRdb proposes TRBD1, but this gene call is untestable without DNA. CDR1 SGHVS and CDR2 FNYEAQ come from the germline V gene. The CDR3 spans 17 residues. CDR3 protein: CASSTPGTGALNTEAFF.

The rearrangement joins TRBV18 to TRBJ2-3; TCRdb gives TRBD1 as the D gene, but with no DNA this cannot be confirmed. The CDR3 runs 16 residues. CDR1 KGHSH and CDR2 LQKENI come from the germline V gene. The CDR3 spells CASSPERGGLTDTQYF.

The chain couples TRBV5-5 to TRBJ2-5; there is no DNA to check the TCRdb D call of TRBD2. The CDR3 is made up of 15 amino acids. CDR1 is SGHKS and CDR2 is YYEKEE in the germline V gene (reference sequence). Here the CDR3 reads CASSRLAGPQETQYF.

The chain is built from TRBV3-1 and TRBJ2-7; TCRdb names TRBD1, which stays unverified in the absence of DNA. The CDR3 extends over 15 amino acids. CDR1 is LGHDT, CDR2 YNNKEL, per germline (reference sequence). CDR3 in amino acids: CASSLRQGFSYEQDF.

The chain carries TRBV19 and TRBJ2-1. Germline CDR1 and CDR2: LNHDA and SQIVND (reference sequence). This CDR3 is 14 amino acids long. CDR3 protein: CASSSWSSYNEQFF.

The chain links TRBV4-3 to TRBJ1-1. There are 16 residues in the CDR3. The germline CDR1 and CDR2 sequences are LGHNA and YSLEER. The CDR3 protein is CPSSQELTVMNTEAFF.

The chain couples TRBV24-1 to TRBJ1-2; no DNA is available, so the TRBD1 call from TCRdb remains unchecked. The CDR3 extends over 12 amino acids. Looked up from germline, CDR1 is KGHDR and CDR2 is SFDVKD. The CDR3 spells CAVQDRLEGYTF.

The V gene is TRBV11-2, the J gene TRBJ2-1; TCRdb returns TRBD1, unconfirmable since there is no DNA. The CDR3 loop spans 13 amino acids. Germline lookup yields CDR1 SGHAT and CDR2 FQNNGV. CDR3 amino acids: CASSLEAGNEQFF.

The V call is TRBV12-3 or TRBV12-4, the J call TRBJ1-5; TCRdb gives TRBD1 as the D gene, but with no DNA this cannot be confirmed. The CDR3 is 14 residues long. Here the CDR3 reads CASSPLQGAQPQHF.

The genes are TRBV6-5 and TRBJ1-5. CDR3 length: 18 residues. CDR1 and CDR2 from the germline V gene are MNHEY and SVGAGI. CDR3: CASSYSAYPSDSNQPQHF.

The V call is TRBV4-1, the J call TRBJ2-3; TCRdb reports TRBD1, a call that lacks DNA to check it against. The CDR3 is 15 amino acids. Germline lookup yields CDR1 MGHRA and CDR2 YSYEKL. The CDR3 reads CASSQGQSSTDTQYF.